The sequence of this T cell receptor (beta chain) was determined in a study of blood T cell repertoires in COVID-19. Study information: COVID-19 samples from acute and convalescent phases originated in the United States, Italy and Spain. PBMCs, B-cell-depleted T cells, or T cells were the source of the cDNA or gDNA that made up the material.

The CDR3 spans 16 residues. Losses at the gene ends were 4 bases for V and 0 bases for J; bases not matched to a gene: 7. The germline V gene has CDR1 SGHDT and CDR2 YYEEEE. As processed by the authors: Cell counts per sample came from amplifying reference gene primers. Clones were sequenced by immunoSEQ multiplex PCR, and TCRdb holds only the in-frame ones, with some missing. V, J and clone size are those of that table, while D and trimming were read from the DNA. The table shows a few hundred thousand clones, with 80% to 85% occurring only once. The chain has TRBV5-6 and TRBJ1-3, with TRBD1 identical over 7 bases. The sequencing sample was made of peripheral blood. The source of this sequence is a middle-aged woman who had recovered from COVID-19. CDR3 nucleotides: TGTGCCAGCAGCCACCTGACAGGGAGCTCTGGAAACACCATATATTTT. Protein: CASSHLTGSSGNTIYF.